This passage covers 22 T cell receptor beta chains from one sample sequenced in a study of blood T cell repertoires in COVID-19. Produced via immunoSEQ multiplex PCR; TCRdb's table is partial and in-frame only. The table has 95,000 to 100,000 clones, around 94% seen once. Input material: peripheral blood. These receptors all stem from a man between 50 and 59 years old with active COVID-19.

This clone was picked up a small number of times. V is TRBV4-2 and J is TRBJ2-1; D not resolved. The V gene's germline CDR1 is LGHNA and CDR2 YNFKEQ. The V and J ends lost 3 bases and 8 bases respectively, with 11 bases between them. The CDR3 runs to 13 residues. CDR3 bases: TGTGCCAGCAGCCAGGGCGAGAAAGATGAGCAGTTCTTC. Translated, it gives CASSQGEKDEQFF.

The V and J genes are TRBV5-1 and TRBJ1-6; 8 bases line up with TRBD1. CDR1 is SGHRS and CDR2 is YFSETQ in the germline V gene. With 4 bases clipped from V and 8 bases from J, the junction kept 8 bases outside the gene matches. The CDR3 is 15 residues long. The CDR3 reads CASSPEGQGYSPLHF. In DNA form, the CDR3 reads TGCGCCAGCAGCCCAGAAGGACAGGGATATTCACCCCTCCACTTT.

This sequence joins TRBV5-1 and TRBJ2-2, with TRBD1 matching 11 bases. V lost 4 bases, J lost 6 bases, and 11 bases stayed unmatched. This CDR3 spans 17 amino acids. Germline V lookup: CDR1 SGHRS, CDR2 YFSETQ. CDR3 nucleotide sequence: TGCGCCAGCAGCCCGAGGGGGACAGGGGGAACAGCCGGGGAGCTGTTTTTT. The encoded protein is CASSPRGTGGTAGELFF.

The chain links TRBV5-1 to TRBJ1-1; tentatively, D is TRBD1 (5 bases). The germline V and J ends were trimmed by 0 bases and 5 bases, with 14 bases remaining between them. Germline-derived CDR1 and CDR2 are SGHRS and YFSETQ. The CDR3 consists of 15 residues. CDR3 bases: TGCGCCAGCAGCTTGGAATCGACAGAACAAACTGAAGCTTTCTTT. As protein: CASSLESTEQTEAFF.

V gene TRBV19 combines with J gene TRBJ1-1; 9 positions agree with TRBD1. Germline V gives CDR1 LNHDA, CDR2 SQIVND (reference sequence). The CDR3 loop spans 14 amino acids. With 8 bases clipped from V and 0 bases from J, the junction kept 4 bases outside the gene matches. CDR3 sequence: CASQGDRVNTEAFF. The CDR3 coding sequence is TGTGCCAGTCAGGGGGACAGGGTGAACACTGAAGCTTTCTTT.

The chain employs TRBV7-8 and TRBJ2-4, with 10 positions matching TRBD2. Germline loops: CDR1 SGHVS, CDR2 FQNEAQ. Germline trimming cut 3 bases from V and 0 bases from J; bases unmatched to any gene: 8. This CDR3 comprises 18 residues. The CDR3 spells CASSLRTSGNIAKNIQYF. CDR3 bases: TGTGCCAGCAGCTTGAGGACTAGCGGAAATATAGCCAAAAACATTCAGTACTTC.

This chain links TRBV19 with TRBJ2-3, with D possibly TRBD2 on 6 matching bases. This CDR3 has 18 amino acids. CDR1 and CDR2 (germline): LNHDA, SQIVND (reference sequence). Trimming removed 2 bases from V and 1 base from J, with 19 bases in between. For the CDR3, the DNA is TGTGCCAGTAGTATATCGACGGACTATCTGGGTGGCACAGATACGCAGTATTTT. Its protein product is CASSISTDYLGGTDTQYF.

The V and J genes are TRBV6-5 and TRBJ2-7; D perhaps matches TRBD2 (5 bases). Trimming took off 8 bases at V and 3 bases at J, with 11 bases between the two ends. The CDR3 runs 12 residues. Germline CDR1 is MNHEY and CDR2 is SVGAGI. The chain's CDR3 is CASGLAFYEQYF. The CDR3 bases are TGTGCCAGCGGCCTAGCCTTCTACGAGCAGTACTTC.

This sequence joins TRBV5-1 and TRBJ2-7; 9 bases fit TRBD1. CDR3 length: 14 residues. Trimming at V came to 4 bases and at J to 5 bases, leaving 7 bases not matched to a gene. CDR1 and CDR2 from the germline V gene are SGHRS and YFSETQ. CDR3: CASSLVGTGNEQYF. DNA of the CDR3: TGCGCCAGCAGCCTAGTCGGGACAGGGAACGAGCAGTACTTC.

The gene calls are TRBV6-5 and TRBJ1-5; possible D gene TRBD1, 5 bases. The CDR3 length is 14 residues. Germline V gene sequence: CDR1 MNHEY, CDR2 SVGAGI. V was clipped by 6 bases and J by 3 bases, with 12 bases between them. CDR3 loop: CASSRESNNQPQHF. Written as DNA, the CDR3 is TGTGCCAGCAGCAGGGAAAGCAACAATCAGCCCCAGCATTTT.

The V call is TRBV9, the J call TRBJ1-2; 7 nucleotides align to TRBD1. CDR3 length equals 14 residues. Per the germline V gene, CDR1 is SGDLS and CDR2 is YYNGEE. Germline trimming cut 4 bases from V and 6 bases from J; bases unmatched to any gene: 9. The CDR3 here is CASSPITGVDGYTF. CDR3 bases: TGTGCCAGCAGCCCAATAACAGGGGTGGATGGCTACACCTTC.

The CDR3 coding sequence is TGTGCCAGCAGCCCAATACAGGAACTAAACACTGAAGCTTTCTTT. The encoded protein is CASSPIQELNTEAFF. V is TRBV7-9 and J is TRBJ1-1, with TRBD1 as a possible D gene (5 bases). The V end lost 5 bases, the J end lost 2 bases, and 15 bases lay between the germline ends. The CDR3 length is 15 residues. The V gene's germline CDR1 is SEHNR and CDR2 FQNEAQ (reference sequence).

This sequence joins TRBV9 and TRBJ1-6, with no clear D. V lost 3 bases and J lost 1, with 5 bases in between. The CDR3 has 14 residues. Germline CDR1 SGDLS, CDR2 YYNGEE. In nucleotides, the CDR3 is TGTGCCAGCAGCGGCGGGTCCTATAATTCACCCCTCCACTTT. Encoded protein: CASSGGSYNSPLHF. Full variable domain (remainder filled in from reference TRBV9 and TRBJ1-6): DSGVTQTPKHLITATGQRVTLRCSPRSGDLSVYWYQQSLDQGLQFLIQYYNGEERAKGNILERFSAQQFPDLHSELNLSSLELGDSALYFCASSGGSYNSPLHFGNGTRLTVT.

The V call is TRBV27, the J call TRBJ1-2; 8 bases are shared with TRBD1. The CDR3 has 15 amino acids. Germline values: CDR1 MNHEY, CDR2 SMNVEV (reference sequence). V shed 5 bases, J shed 5 bases, and the junction held 10 bases outside the gene matches. The CDR3 region has the DNA TGTGCCAGCAGTGGAGCCGGGACAGGTTTTTATGGCTACACCTTC. It translates to CASSGAGTGFYGYTF.

The chain couples TRBV5-1 to TRBJ1-2; TRBD1 is a possible D gene (5 bases). There are 14 residues in the CDR3. Germline CDR1 SGHRS, CDR2 YFSETQ. Trimming removed 4 bases at V and 3 bases at J, with 13 bases between. The CDR3 DNA sequence: TGCGCCAGCAGCCCGGGGGGATGGGACTATGGCTACACCTTC. Its translation is CASSPGGWDYGYTF. Full variable domain (missing parts from reference TRBV5-1 and TRBJ1-2): KAGVTQTPRYLIKTRGQQVTLSCSPISGHRSVSWYQQTPGQGLQFLFEYFSETQRNKGNFPGRFSGRQFSNSRSEMNVSTLELGDSALYLCASSPGGWDYGYTFGSGTRLTVV.

The chain recombines TRBV6-5 with TRBJ1-2; 7 nucleotides match TRBD1. The V gene's germline CDR1 is MNHEY and CDR2 SVGAGI. The CDR3 spans 15 residues. Trimming at V came to 0 bases and at J to 4 bases, leaving 5 bases not matched to a gene. CDR3: CASSYSRGRRYGYTF. The CDR3 coding sequence is TGTGCCAGCAGTTACTCTAGGGGGCGACGCTATGGCTACACCTTC.

This chain uses TRBV19 with TRBJ1-1; D is unclear. The germline V gene has CDR1 LNHDA and CDR2 SQIVND (reference sequence). The V end lost 5 bases, the J end lost 0 bases, and 10 bases lay between the germline ends. The CDR3 consists of 14 residues. Here the CDR3 reads CASSPDYMNTEAFF. CDR3 nucleotides: TGTGCCAGTAGTCCGGACTACATGAACACTGAAGCTTTCTTT.

V gene TRBV19 combines with J gene TRBJ2-5, with 8 bases matching TRBD2. Trimming at V came to 0 bases and at J to 3 bases, leaving 3 bases not matched to a gene. Per germline, CDR1 LNHDA and CDR2 SQIVND (reference sequence). The CDR3 consists of 15 residues. The CDR3 DNA is TGTGCCAGTAGTATAGATCCGGGACTAGAAGAGACCCAGTACTTC. Protein sequence: CASSIDPGLEETQYF.

The V call is TRBV19, the J call TRBJ1-5; TRBD1 matches 7 bases. Germline V gene lookup returns CDR1 LNHDA and CDR2 SQIVND (reference sequence). There are 14 residues in the CDR3. The V gene end was trimmed by 9 bases and the J gene end by 6 bases; junction bases not matched to a gene: 11. The CDR3 spells CASRKGAVGQPQHF. Written as DNA, the CDR3 is TGTGCCAGCCGGAAGGGGGCGGTAGGTCAGCCCCAGCATTTT.

V gene TRBV6-1 combines with J gene TRBJ1-2; D is uncertain. V was trimmed by 1 base and J by 2 bases, leaving 11 bases between them. CDR1 MNHNS and CDR2 SASEGT come from the germline V gene. The CDR3 is 15 residues long. The CDR3 is CASSEVRAINYGYTF. Here the CDR3 DNA reads TGTGCCAGCAGTGAAGTCCGAGCGATAAACTATGGCTACACCTTC.

The chain employs TRBV24-1 and TRBJ2-3, with 10 bases aligning to TRBD2. Germline loops: CDR1 KGHDR, CDR2 SFDVKD. This CDR3 spans 18 amino acids. V was clipped by 2 bases and J by 0 bases; unmatched bases: 7. This chain's CDR3 is CATSDSSPLAGSTDTQYF. CDR3 DNA: TGTGCCACCAGTGATTCGTCCCCACTAGCGGGAAGCACAGATACGCAGTATTTT.

V is TRBV5-1 and J is TRBJ2-1, with 9 bases aligning to TRBD1. V shed 4 bases, J shed 5 bases, and the junction held 7 bases outside the gene matches. The CDR3 extends over 15 amino acids. CDR1 and CDR2 (germline): SGHRS, YFSETQ. CDR3 nucleotide sequence: TGCGCCAGCAGCACCCACGGGACAGGGAACAATGAGCAGTTCTTC. It is translated as CASSTHGTGNNEQFF.